Listed here is a single T cell receptor (beta chain). The antigen it binds to is not known. No much larger clonotype is one base removed from it; base qualities were not supplied. The library was generated by the immunoSEQ multiplex PCR assay. For the multiplex PCR, a mixture combining 60 forward primers for TCR Vbeta segments and 13 reverse primers for TCR Jbeta segments was used. The CDR3 region of rearranged TCR beta genes was amplified from genomic DNA with a multiplex PCR assay. On the Illumina HiSeq System, the amplified TCR beta libraries were sequenced as 87-base-pair reads. Regarding the original processing steps: In a later analysis, tens of millions of unique TCR beta chains were counted across the roughly 610 repertoires, and roughly 10 million of these chains were shared by at least two donors. To remove PCR and sequencing errors, raw reads were error-corrected and collapsed into unique sequences using a nearest-neighbor algorithm that merged closely related sequences. To assign V, D and J gene segments, CDR3 sequences were aligned to IMGT reference sequences. For a sequence to be retained, at least a six-nucleotide match to both a V gene segment and a J gene segment was required. Rearrangements were classified as productive when the CDR3 lacked stop codons and remained in frame with V and J, and all other rearrangements were classified as non-productive. CDR3 was defined by IMGT convention, running from the second conserved V-encoded cysteine to the conserved J-encoded phenylalanine. The earlier analysis of roughly 590 of the donors excluded sequences that lacked an unambiguous match to a single V gene segment. In an earlier analysis of some 590 of the donors, V segments were called functional above 56.7% productive rearrangements and were called segregating when the between-donor standard deviation exceeded 5%. A statistical classification framework was built for diagnosing cytomegalovirus status from the catalog of TCR beta chain sequences. In a later analysis, TCR nucleotide sequences were compared against IMGT/GENE-DB human TR gene sequences so that V and J genes could be assigned. The TCRdist pipeline was used in a later analysis to assign CDR3 sequences and most-parsimonious VDJ recombination scenarios. A later analysis defined each TCR beta chain by its CDR3 amino acid sequence plus V-gene family, and excluded reads lacking a unique V-gene family. In a later analysis, several hundred highly shared, low-generation-probability nucleotide sequences were removed to address suspected cross-contamination and a sequencing artifact. For each public chain, a later analysis derived a clonal expansion index from normalized ranks of inferred template counts within each repertoire. In a later analysis, generation probabilities were computed with a VDJ recombination model fitted to out-of-frame rearrangements, and the resulting probabilities were checked against IGoR. A later analysis scored TCR-TCR, TCR-HLA and TCR-CMV co-occurrence with hypergeometric tests, applying a repertoire-size bias correction to TCR pairs. To estimate false discovery rates, a later analysis permuted the HLA or CMV assignments 20 times. In a later analysis, co-occurring TCRs were grouped using DBSCAN, with TCRdist sequence similarity added in when clustering inside HLA-allele-positive subsets. Repertoires with fewer than 30,000 or more than 120,000 public chains, plus five repertoires with anomalous nucleotide sharing, were excluded from co-occurrence clustering. TCRdb retrieved this table from immuneACCESS and kept in-frame rearrangements only. Not all clones are present; in checked studies, unresolved V genes account for under half, and no reason is known for the remainder. V and J calls and clone size follow that table, whereas D and trimming were derived from the DNA. Here the sample has approximately 80,000 clones; approximately 77% occur a single time. Roughly 11% of the sample rests with the top ten.

The data originate from a study of cytomegalovirus exposure and HLA in healthy donors (dated by TCRdb to about 2017). Broadly, across the study: In an earlier analysis of under 750 of the donors, about 260 Gb of sequence data and some 100 million unique TCR beta sequences from about 179 million T cells were reported. Roughly 320 gigabases of sequencing data and around 88 million unique TCR sequences made up an early release that covered over 550 HLA-typed donors. Of the approximately 400 genotyped donors, roughly 80% were placed in the genetic ancestry cluster associated with self-reported Caucasian donors. The study aimed to test whether cataloging public T cell receptors could reveal signatures of past pathogen exposure. The study used immunosequencing to profile the T cell repertoires of around 600 subjects and linked those repertoires to cytomegalovirus serostatus. Along with the roughly 670-subject first cohort, a separate validation cohort of over a hundred different subjects was used. To predict cytomegalovirus infection status, the study combined high-throughput TCR immunosequencing, statistical association of individual TCRs with disease status, and machine learning. A later analysis re-analyzed previously published TCR beta repertoires from 600 to 850 donors and added high-resolution HLA genotyping to study TCR occurrence patterns. Rather than using new phenotypic data, the later analysis identified candidate immune exposures from TCR beta sequences and from how often those sequences occurred across donors. An earlier analysis of around 580 of the donors used high-throughput TCR beta sequencing to judge whether each TCR beta V gene segment behaved as functional or pseudogenic. Donor age, sex, ethnicity and CMV serostatus were collected together with the repertoire data. A later genetic analysis took genome-wide SNP genotypes for about 55% of the roughly 670 donors and used that subset as a discovery cohort. Every discovery cohort repertoire had been produced on one sequencing platform. HLA typing included class I and class II loci at four-digit resolution. Typing coverage differed by locus: A, B, C, DRB1 and DQB1 were typed in roughly 629-640 donors, DQA1 in 500 to 550, DPA1 in some 600, and DPB1 in roughly 470. About five DR-DQ haplotypes were treated as single units for association and clustering because of strong linkage in the cohort. Across around 400 genotyped donors of the cohort, an average of about 240,000 unique TCR beta nucleotide sequences per donor were sequenced, and 15% to 20% of those sequences were non-productive. Points the paper makes about the study in general: A later analysis found that TCR association rates varied across HLA loci, with DRB1 alleles showing the most associated TCRs and HLA-C alleles the fewest. The study listed over 150 TCR beta chains as associated with cytomegalovirus. Seventeen rarely observed V segments, including chromosome 9 orphons, were excluded from the earlier analysis of about 500 of the donors because counts were too low. A later analysis associated about 16,000 TCR beta sequences with specific HLA alleles at a false discovery rate of 0.05. A few of the identified cytomegalovirus-associated TCR beta chains were confirmed in vitro to be specific for cytomegalovirus antigens. In an earlier analysis of about 600 of the donors, most TCR beta V segments appeared in productive rearrangements about 87% or about 30% of the time, broadly matching IMGT annotations. Cytomegalovirus status was reported to be diagnosed by the classifier with high specificity and sensitivity in both the original and validation cohorts. Some IMGT-functional V segments, including TRBV6-2 and TRBV6-3, could not be told apart with the 87-base-pair reads, so those segments were excluded. A further reported finding was that TCR beta sequences accurately predicted the HLA-A and HLA-B alleles for most subjects in the first cohort. In a later genetic analysis, fewer N-insertions in productive TCRs were reported among donors in an Asian-associated ancestry cluster than the roughly 700-donor mean. The authors suggested that the approach could potentially be extended to other disease states and immunological phenotypes. In this cohort, only TCR beta chains were sequenced, and detectable features were limited by the absence of alpha or paired-chain data. Most TCR sequences were observed very rarely across donors, whereas some public TCRs were present in many individuals. HLA typing was unavailable for some donors at each locus, so association tests used only the typed subset. In a later analysis, HLA-associated TCR beta chains were found to be more clonally expanded and to have lower generation probabilities than equally common non-associated chains. Assigning TCR associations to individual alleles was difficult when HLA alleles, especially DR and DQ, strongly co-occurred. A later analysis found that most CMV-associated TCR beta chains appeared HLA-restricted, with HLA associations seemingly driven largely by CMV exposure. Immune exposure information for the cohort was limited to CMV serostatus. V-gene and J-gene trimming of TCR beta chains was associated with a missense DCLRE1C variant in a later genetic analysis, and the association was replicated in an independent cohort. Several of the top co-occurrence clusters appeared to be linked to parvovirus B19, influenza, CMV and Epstein-Barr virus, according to a later analysis. Correlated functional status among segregating V segments might be attributable to linkage disequilibrium, but an unknown experimental factor could not be ruled out. Presence/absence analyses assumed roughly uniform sequencing depth across donors, an assumption that may not hold. The sequencing pipeline was judged likely to have produced a cluster of highly shared sequence variants as a technical artifact.

In total, about 650 healthy bone marrow donors made up the cohort. Cohort members were all nominally healthy when sampled, although unrecorded immune exposures were likely present. The donor was CMV seropositive and belonged to the group of about 290 seropositive cohort members. A peripheral blood sample was provided by each donor, and peripheral blood mononuclear cells were used for TCR beta sequencing. Genomic DNA extraction from the blood cell samples was performed with the Qiagen DNeasy Blood Extraction Kit. Based on the germline V gene, the CDR1 and CDR2 sequences are MGHRA and YSYEKL. Its CDR3 holds 15 amino acids, cysteine through phenylalanine. CDR3 DNA is the only sequence kept; it has 45 bases, read in frame from the first base. V is trimmed back by 0 bases and J by 3 bases, and the junction contains 3 bases that no gene match accounts for.

The sequence joins TRBV4-1 to TRBJ2-7, with TRBD2 identical over 9 junction bases. The sequence was collected from a woman between 40 and 50 years old in good health and CMV-seropositive. Sequencing was carried out using PBMCs. The base sequence is TGCGCCAGCAGCCAAGAGTCTAGCGGGAACTACGAGCAGTACTTC. It encodes CASSQESSGNYEQYF.